This section outlines one T cell receptor beta chain sequence together with its context. Per the authors' pipeline: How many nucleated cells were present was estimated from reference gene primer amplification. Method: immunoSEQ multiplex PCR; TCRdb's copy keeps in-frame clones and lacks some. D and trimming were read from the DNA, whereas the V and J calls and clone size are those reported in that table. The sample contains about 85,000 clones, approximately 90% of which appear only once. CDR3 length: 18 amino acids. The germline CDR1 and CDR2 sequences are LNHDA and SQIVND (reference sequence). Trimming cost V 4 bases and J 4 bases; bases outside gene matches: 14. This entry comes from a study of blood T cell repertoires in COVID-19. The wider study: Sources were T cells, B-cell-depleted T cells, or PBMCs; the material itself was cDNA or gDNA.

This TCR came from a human donor with active COVID-19. The donor label of this sample is uncertain. The genes are TRBV19 and TRBJ2-3, with TRBD2 matching over 10 bases. The sample taken for sequencing was peripheral blood. For the CDR3, the DNA is TGTGCCAGTAGTAAATTAGCGGGGGGAGGGATGAAGGCAGATACGCAGTATTTT. Its protein product is CASSKLAGGGMKADTQYF.